This T cell receptor (beta chain) was identified during a study of PD-L1 blockade in urothelial cancer. Study as a whole: At 3 weeks after treatment start (second dose) and again at 6 weeks, blood was analyzed.

The V and J ends lost 2 bases and 1 base respectively, with 5 bases between them. Germline lookup yields CDR1 SEHNR and CDR2 FQNEAQ (reference sequence). The CDR3 length is 14 residues. Sequenced by immunoSEQ multiplex PCR; TCRdb stores in-frame clones only, minus some. The sample has under 55,000 clones, approximately 87% seen once. The sequence was collected from a man aged 35 to 55 with urothelial cancer. The chain carries TRBV7-9 and TRBJ2-2; D unclear. Here the sequenced sample was PBMCs, taken around atezolizumab (anti-PD-L1) treatment. This chain's CDR3 is CASSLPGNTGELFF. CDR3 DNA sequence: TGTGCCAGCAGCTTACCGGGGAACACCGGGGAGCTGTTTTTT.